This T cell receptor beta chain was captured by sequencing in a study of memory B cells and T cells in multiple sclerosis. Assay used: immunoSEQ multiplex PCR; TCRdb lists only in-frame clones, some missing. The data hold roughly 30,000 clones, with about 83% observed a single time. CDR3 length equals 14 residues. Between the trimmed V and J ends, which lost 7 bases and 7 bases, there was a span of 17 bases. Germline loops: CDR1 MNHNY, CDR2 SVGAGI (reference sequence). After stimulus-free culture, autoproliferating CFSE-dim and non-proliferating CFSE-high T cells were sequenced separately. Cultures began with 45 million to 50 million CFSE-labeled PBMCs, unstimulated for 7 days, with replicate wells pooled. The PBMCs received about 0.45 uM CFSE and serum-free culture with no added stimuli. As regards this clone: Antigen unknown.

Whole-study results and caveats: Compartments had unequal clone-set sizes, affecting shared clonotype counts.

This chain uses TRBV6-6 with TRBJ1-5; a weak D match, TRBD1 (5 bases). This receptor was obtained from a human donor with multiple sclerosis. The source material was PBMCs from blood kept in culture. DNA for the CDR3: TGTGCCAGCATCGGGGCAGGGTCGGAACAGCCCCAGCATTTT. It yields the protein CASIGAGSEQPQHF.